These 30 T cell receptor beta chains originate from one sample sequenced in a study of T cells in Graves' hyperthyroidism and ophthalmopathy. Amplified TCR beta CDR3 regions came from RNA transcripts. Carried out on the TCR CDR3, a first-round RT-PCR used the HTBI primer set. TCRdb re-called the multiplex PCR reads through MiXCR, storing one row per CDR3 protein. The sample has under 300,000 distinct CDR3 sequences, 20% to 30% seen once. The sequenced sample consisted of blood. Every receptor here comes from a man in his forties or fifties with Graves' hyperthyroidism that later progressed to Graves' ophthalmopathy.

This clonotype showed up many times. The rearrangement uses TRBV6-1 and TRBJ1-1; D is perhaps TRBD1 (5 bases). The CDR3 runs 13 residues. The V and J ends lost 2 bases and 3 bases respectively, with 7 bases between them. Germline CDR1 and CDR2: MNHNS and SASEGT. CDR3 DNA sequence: TGTGCCAGCAGTGAACTAGGGGACACTGAAGCTTTCTTT. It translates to CASSELGDTEAFF.

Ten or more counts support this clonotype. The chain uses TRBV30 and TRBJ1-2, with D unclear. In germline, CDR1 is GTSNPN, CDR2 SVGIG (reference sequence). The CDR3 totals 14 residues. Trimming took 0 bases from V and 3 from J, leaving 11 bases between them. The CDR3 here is CAWSVLTRHYGYTF. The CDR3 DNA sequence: TGTGCCTGGAGTGTACTGACTCGCCACTATGGCTACACCTTC.

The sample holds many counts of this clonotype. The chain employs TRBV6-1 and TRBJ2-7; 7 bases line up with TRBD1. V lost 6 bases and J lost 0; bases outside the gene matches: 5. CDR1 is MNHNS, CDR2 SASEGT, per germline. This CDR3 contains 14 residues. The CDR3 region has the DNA TGTGCCAGCAGACCGGGACAGCCCTCCTACGAGCAGTACTTC. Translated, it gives CASRPGQPSYEQYF.

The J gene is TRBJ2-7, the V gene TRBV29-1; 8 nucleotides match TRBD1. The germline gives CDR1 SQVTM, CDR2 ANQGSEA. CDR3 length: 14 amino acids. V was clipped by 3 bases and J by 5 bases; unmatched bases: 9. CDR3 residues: CSVDESGQGNEQYF. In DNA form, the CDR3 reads TGCAGCGTTGATGAGTCCGGACAGGGCAACGAGCAGTACTTC.

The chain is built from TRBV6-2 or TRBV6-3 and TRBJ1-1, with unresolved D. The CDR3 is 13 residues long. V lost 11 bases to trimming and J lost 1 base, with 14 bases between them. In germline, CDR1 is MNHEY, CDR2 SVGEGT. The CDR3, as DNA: TGTGCCGGCCAGAGGACCGAGAACACTGAAGCTTTCTTT. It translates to CAGQRTENTEAFF.

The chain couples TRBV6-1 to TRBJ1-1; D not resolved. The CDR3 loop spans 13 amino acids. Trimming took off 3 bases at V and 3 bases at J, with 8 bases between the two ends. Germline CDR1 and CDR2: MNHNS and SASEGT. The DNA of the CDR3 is TGTGCCAGCAGTGAGGTATCGGACACTGAAGCTTTCTTT. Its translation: CASSEVSDTEAFF.

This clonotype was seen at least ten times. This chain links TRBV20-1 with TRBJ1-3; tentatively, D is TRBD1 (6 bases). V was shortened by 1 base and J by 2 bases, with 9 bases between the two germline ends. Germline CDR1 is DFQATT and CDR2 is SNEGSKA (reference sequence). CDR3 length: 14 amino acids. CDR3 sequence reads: CSARGGGPGNTIYF. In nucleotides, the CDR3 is TGCAGTGCTAGAGGGGGGGGGCCTGGAAACACCATATATTTT.

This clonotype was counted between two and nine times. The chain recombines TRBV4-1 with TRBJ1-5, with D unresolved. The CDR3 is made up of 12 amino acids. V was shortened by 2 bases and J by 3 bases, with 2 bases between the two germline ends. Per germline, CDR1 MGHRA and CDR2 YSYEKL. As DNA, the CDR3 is TGCGCCAGCAGCCAACCCAATCAGCCCCAGCATTTT. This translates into CASSQPNQPQHF.

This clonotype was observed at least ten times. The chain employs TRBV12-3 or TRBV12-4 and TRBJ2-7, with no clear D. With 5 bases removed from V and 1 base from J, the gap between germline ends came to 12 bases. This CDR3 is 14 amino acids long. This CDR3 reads CASSGLSRSYEQYF. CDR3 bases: TGTGCCAGCAGTGGCCTATCGCGGTCCTACGAGCAGTACTTC.

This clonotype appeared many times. Written as DNA, the CDR3 is TGCGCCAGCAGCCCGACCGGGCGGAACAATCAGCCCCAGCATTTT. Translation gives CASSPTGRNNQPQHF. The chain has TRBV5-1 and TRBJ1-5; D is uncertain. The V and J ends lost 4 bases and 3 bases respectively, with 14 bases between them. The CDR3 is 15 residues long. CDR1 SGHRS and CDR2 YFSETQ come from the germline V gene.

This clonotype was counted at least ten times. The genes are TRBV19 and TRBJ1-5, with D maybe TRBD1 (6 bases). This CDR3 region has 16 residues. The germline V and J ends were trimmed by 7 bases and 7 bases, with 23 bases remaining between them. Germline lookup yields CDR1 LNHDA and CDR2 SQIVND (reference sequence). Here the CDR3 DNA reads TGTGCCAGTAAGTCCGACAGGCGACCGACAGAGCAGCCCCAGCATTTT. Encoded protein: CASKSDRRPTEQPQHF. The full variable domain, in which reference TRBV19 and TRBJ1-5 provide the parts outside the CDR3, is DGGITQSPKYLFRKEGQNVTLSCEQNLNHDAMYWYRQDPGQGLRLIYYSQIVNDFQKGDIAEGYSVSREKKESFPLTVTSAQKNPTAFYLCASKSDRRPTEQPQHFGDGTRLSIL.

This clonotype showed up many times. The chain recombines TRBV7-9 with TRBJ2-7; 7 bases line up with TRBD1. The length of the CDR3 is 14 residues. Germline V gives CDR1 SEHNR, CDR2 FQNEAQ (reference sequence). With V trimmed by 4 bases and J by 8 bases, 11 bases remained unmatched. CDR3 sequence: CASSSTTGLHKQYF. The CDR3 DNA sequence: TGTGCCAGCAGCTCGACGACAGGGTTACACAAGCAGTACTTC.

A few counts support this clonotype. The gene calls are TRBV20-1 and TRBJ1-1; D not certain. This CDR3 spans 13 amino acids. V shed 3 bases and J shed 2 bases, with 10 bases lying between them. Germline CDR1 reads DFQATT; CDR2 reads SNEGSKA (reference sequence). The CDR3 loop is CSASVLGNTEAFF. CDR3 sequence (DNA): TGCAGTGCTAGCGTGCTGGGTAACACTGAAGCTTTCTTT.

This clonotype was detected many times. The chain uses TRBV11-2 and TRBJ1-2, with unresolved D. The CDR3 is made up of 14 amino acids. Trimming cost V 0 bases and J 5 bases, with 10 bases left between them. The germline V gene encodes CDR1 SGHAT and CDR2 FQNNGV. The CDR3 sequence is CASSLEQALYGYTF. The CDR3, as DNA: TGTGCCAGCAGCTTAGAGCAGGCATTATATGGCTACACCTTC. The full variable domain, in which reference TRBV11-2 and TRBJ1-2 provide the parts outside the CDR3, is EAGVAQSPRYKIIEKRQSVAFWCNPISGHATLYWYQQILGQGPKLLIQFQNNGVVDDSQLPKDRFSAERLKGVDSTLKIQPAKLEDSAVYLCASSLEQALYGYTFGSGTRLTVV.

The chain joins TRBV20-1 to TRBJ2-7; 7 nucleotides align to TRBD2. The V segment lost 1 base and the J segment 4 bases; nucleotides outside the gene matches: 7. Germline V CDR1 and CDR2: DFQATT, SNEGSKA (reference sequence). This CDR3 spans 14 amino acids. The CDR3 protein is CSARGGAGVYEQYF. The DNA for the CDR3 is TGCAGTGCTAGAGGCGGGGCGGGAGTGTACGAGCAGTACTTC.

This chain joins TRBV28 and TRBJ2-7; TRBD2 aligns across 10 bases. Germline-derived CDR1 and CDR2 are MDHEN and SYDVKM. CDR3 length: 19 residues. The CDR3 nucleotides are TGTGCGCAGCACCCTATTACCCTATTAGCGGGAGGAATGGCCTACGAGCAGTACTTC. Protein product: CAQHPITLLAGGMAYEQYF.

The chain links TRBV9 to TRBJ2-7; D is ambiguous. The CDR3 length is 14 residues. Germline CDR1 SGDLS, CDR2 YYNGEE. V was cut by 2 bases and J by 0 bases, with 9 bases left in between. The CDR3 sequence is CASSVKLYSYEQYF. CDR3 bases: TGTGCCAGCAGCGTCAAACTTTACTCCTACGAGCAGTACTTC.

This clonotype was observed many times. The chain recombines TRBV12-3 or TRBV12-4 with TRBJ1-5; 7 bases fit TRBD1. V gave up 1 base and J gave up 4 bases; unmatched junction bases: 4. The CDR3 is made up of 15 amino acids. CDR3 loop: CASSLEGGQNQPQHF. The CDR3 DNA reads TGTGCCAGCAGTTTAGAGGGGGGACAGAATCAGCCCCAGCATTTT.

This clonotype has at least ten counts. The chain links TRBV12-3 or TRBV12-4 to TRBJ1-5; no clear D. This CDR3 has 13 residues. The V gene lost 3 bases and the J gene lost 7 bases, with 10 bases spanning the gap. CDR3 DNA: TGTGCCAGCAGTTTTTTTGGTCTGCAGCCCCAGCATTTT. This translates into CASSFFGLQPQHF.

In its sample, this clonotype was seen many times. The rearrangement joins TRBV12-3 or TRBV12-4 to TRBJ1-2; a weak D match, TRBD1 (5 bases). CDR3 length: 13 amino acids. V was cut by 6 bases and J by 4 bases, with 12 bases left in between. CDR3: CASRAWGSYGYTF. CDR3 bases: TGTGCCAGCAGGGCCTGGGGGAGCTATGGCTACACCTTC.

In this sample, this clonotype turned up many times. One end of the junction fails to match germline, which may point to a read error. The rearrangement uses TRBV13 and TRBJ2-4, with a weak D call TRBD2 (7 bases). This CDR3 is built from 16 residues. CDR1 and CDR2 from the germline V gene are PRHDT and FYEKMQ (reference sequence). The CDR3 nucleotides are TGTGCCAGCAGCCGACAGGCGGGGGCCACCAAAAACACTCAGTACTTC. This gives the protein CASSRQAGATKNTQYF.

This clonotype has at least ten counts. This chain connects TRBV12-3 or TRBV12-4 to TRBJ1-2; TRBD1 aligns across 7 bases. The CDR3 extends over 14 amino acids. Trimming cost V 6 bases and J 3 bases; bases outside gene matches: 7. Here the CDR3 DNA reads TGTGCCAGCAGCCCCGGGACAGTAGACTATGGCTACACCTTC. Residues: CASSPGTVDYGYTF.

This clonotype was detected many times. CDR3: CAIKASGDDQPQHF. The CDR3 DNA reads TGTGCCATCAAGGCTTCCGGGGATGATCAGCCCCAGCATTTT. V usage is TRBV10-3 and J usage is TRBJ1-5; no clear D gene. CDR1 and CDR2 from the germline V gene are ENHRY and SYGVKD. The CDR3 has 14 amino acids. The germline V and J ends were trimmed by 7 bases and 5 bases, with 15 bases remaining between them.

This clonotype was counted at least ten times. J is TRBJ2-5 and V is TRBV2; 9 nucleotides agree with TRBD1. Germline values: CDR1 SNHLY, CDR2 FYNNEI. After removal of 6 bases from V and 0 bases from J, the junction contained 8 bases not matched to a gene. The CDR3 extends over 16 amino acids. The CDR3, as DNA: TGTGCCAGCAGCCCTACCGGGACAGGGTACCAAGAGACCCAGTACTTC. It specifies CASSPTGTGYQETQYF.

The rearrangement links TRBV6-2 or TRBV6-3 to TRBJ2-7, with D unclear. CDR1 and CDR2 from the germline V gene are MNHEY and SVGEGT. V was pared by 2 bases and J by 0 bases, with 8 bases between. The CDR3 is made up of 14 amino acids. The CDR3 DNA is TGTGCCAGCAGTTACCCTTCTTACTCCTACGAGCAGTACTTC. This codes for CASSYPSYSYEQYF.

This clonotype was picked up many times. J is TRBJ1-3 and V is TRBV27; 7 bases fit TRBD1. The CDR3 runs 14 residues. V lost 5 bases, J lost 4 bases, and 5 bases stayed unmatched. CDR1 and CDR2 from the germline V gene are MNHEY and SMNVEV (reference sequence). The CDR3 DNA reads TGTGCCAGCAGTCCCAACAGGGGCGGAAACACCATATATTTT. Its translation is CASSPNRGGNTIYF.

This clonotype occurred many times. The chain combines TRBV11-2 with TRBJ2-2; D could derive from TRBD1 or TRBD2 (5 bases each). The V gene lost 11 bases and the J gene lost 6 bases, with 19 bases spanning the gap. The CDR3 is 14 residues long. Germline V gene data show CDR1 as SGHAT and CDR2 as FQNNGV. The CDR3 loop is CAWSRDVISGELFF. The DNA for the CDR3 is TGTGCCTGGTCCCGGGACGTGATTTCCGGGGAGCTGTTTTTT.

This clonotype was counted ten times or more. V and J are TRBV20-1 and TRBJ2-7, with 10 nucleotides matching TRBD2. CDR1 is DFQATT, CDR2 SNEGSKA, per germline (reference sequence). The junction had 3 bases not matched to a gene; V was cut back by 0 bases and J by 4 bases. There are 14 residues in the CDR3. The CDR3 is CSARESSGRYEQYF. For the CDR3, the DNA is TGCAGTGCTAGAGAATCTAGCGGGAGATACGAGCAGTACTTC.

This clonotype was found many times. The CDR3 protein is CSAPTSGSSYEQYF. In nucleotides, the CDR3 is TGCAGTGCACCGACTAGCGGGAGCTCCTACGAGCAGTACTTC. The chain employs TRBV20-1 and TRBJ2-7, with 12 bases aligning to TRBD2. Germline V gene data show CDR1 as DFQATT and CDR2 as SNEGSKA (reference sequence). This CDR3 region has 14 residues. Unmatched junction bases numbered 3, after V lost 6 bases and J lost 0 bases.

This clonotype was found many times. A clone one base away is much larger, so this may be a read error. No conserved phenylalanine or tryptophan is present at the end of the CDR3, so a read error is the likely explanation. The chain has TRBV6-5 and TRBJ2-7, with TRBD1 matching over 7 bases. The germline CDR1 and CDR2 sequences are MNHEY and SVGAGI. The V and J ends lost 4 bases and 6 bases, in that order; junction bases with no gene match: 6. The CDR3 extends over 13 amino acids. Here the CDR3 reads CASSWQTGREQYL. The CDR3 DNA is TGTGCCAGCAGTTGGCAGACAGGGCGCGAGCAGTACCTC.